This T cell receptor beta chain was retrieved from a study of lymphopenia after photon versus proton radiotherapy. This clone has only one observation. Antigen: not known. The study, taken as a whole, reports: After lymphocyte nadir, photon-treated repertoires showed oligoclonal expansion, especially CD8+ Temra. Only patients who died were analyzed for survival; proton advantage is unproven. Photon-treated patients lost naive T cells and TCR diversity; proton-treated stayed stable. A bigger post-nadir fall in TCR diversity correlated inversely with survival time in deceased patients.

TCRdb keeps only in-frame clones here, not all; method: immunoSEQ multiplex PCR. The data contain 30,000 or so clones, about 86% of them singletons. The CDR3 contains 18 residues. CDR1 MNHEY and CDR2 SMNVEV come from the germline V gene (reference sequence). V trimming: 5 bases; J trimming: 2 bases; junction bases outside the gene matches: 14. The V gene is TRBV27, the J gene TRBJ2-7; 11 bases align to TRBD2. The TCR was taken from a woman aged 60 to 75 with cholangiocarcinoma. Some clones in this sample may be carry-over from other donors' samples. The sample in question was peripheral blood, obtained from a patient treated with proton-based radiotherapy. This chain's CDR3 is CASSLRPAGTSGTYEQYF. For the CDR3, the DNA is TGTGCCAGCAGTCTCCGACCCGCCGGGACTAGCGGTACCTACGAGCAGTACTTC.